Listed below are T cell receptor beta chains from one sample, sequenced in a study of blood T cell repertoires in COVID-19. The repertoire was sequenced with immunoSEQ multiplex PCR; TCRdb's copy has only in-frame clones and lacks some. The sample contains some 300,000 clones, around 92% of which appear only once. What was sequenced was PBMCs or T cells enriched from blood (not recorded which). Receptor source: a woman aged 45-65 years who had been exposed to COVID-19. Each CDR3 is given with its conserved first and last residue. The D gene is left open where the match is weak. A row's size may be missing; if present it is once, few, many or a size class.

>TRBJ2-1|TRBD1|once|TRBV5-5
CASSWGQGGFF
TGTGCCAGCAGCTGGGGACAGGGAGGGTTCTTC
>TRBJ2-3|NA|few|TRBV5-6
CASSFYWRGPTDTQYF
TGTGCCAGCAGCTTTTACTGGCGGGGGCCCACAGATACGCAGTATTTT
>TRBJ1-1|TRBD1|NA|TRBV28
CASSGDRGGTEAFF
TGTGCCAGCAGTGGGGACAGGGGGGGAACTGAAGCTTTCTTT
>TRBJ2-2|NA|NA|TRBV27
CASSHRPDTGELFF
TGTGCCAGCAGTCACAGACCGGACACCGGGGAGCTGTTTTTT
>TRBJ1-2|NA|few|TRBV5-6
CASSSDSQIYGYTF
TGTGCCAGCAGCTCGGACAGCCAGATCTATGGCTACACCTTC
>TRBJ1-1|NA|NA|TRBV2
CASWEALGTEAFF
TGTGCCAGCTGGGAGGCGTTAGGCACTGAAGCTTTCTTT
>TRBJ1-6|NA|once|TRBV18
CASSPVTGSNSPLHF
TGTGCCAGCTCACCAGTCACAGGGTCTAATTCACCCCTCCACTTT
>TRBJ1-6|NA|NA|TRBV25-1
CASSGQPYSPLHF
TGTGCCAGCAGTGGACAGCCATATTCACCCCTCCACTTT
>TRBJ1-6|TRBD1|NA|TRBV7-2
CASSYTGVGSPLHF
TGTGCCAGCAGCTACACAGGGGTTGGTTCACCCCTCCACTTT
>TRBJ1-5|TRBD1|NA|TRBV3-1/TRBV3-2
CASSQAGTGGGSNQPQHF
TGTGCCAGCAGCCAAGCCGGGACAGGGGGGGGGAGCAATCAGCCCCAGCATTTT
>TRBJ1-5|TRBD1|few|TRBV2
CASSPRQGNNQPQHF
TGTGCCAGCAGCCCCAGACAGGGCAACAATCAGCCCCAGCATTTT
>TRBJ2-7|NA|few|TRBV3-1/TRBV3-2
CASSLWGHFNYEQYF
TGTGCCAGCAGCCTCTGGGGACACTTCAACTACGAGCAGTACTTC
>TRBJ1-6|TRBD1|NA|TRBV19
CASRMQGGSPLHF
TGTGCCAGTAGGATGCAGGGGGGATCACCCCTCCACTTT
>TRBJ1-1|NA|few|TRBV2
CASSLPGMNTEAFF
TGTGCCAGCAGTCTTCCAGGGATGAACACTGAAGCTTTCTTT
>TRBJ1-4|TRBD1|NA|TRBV7-6
CASSLVGGIGEKLFF
TGTGCCAGCAGCTTAGTAGGGGGCATTGGAGAAAAACTGTTTTTT
>TRBJ2-3|TRBD2|NA|TRBV28
CASSTGLAGDTQYF
TGTGCCAGCAGTACTGGACTAGCTGGCGATACGCAGTATTTT
>TRBJ2-1|NA|NA|TRBV9
CASSVFEQAMLSSYNEQFF
TGTGCCAGCAGCGTATTCGAACAGGCGATGCTCAGCTCCTACAATGAGCAGTTCTTC
>TRBJ1-3|NA|once|TRBV7-9
CASSLEMGGVFRPGNTIYF
TGTGCCAGCAGCTTAGAAATGGGTGGAGTTTTTAGACCTGGAAACACCATATATTTT
>TRBJ1-1|TRBD1|NA|TRBV7-2
CASSLTLDRGHGAEAFF
TGTGCCAGCAGCTTAACCCTAGACAGGGGGCATGGGGCTGAAGCTTTCTTT
>TRBJ2-2|NA|NA|TRBV6-5
CATRGDLISGELFF
TGTGCCACACGGGGAGACTTGATCTCCGGGGAGCTGTTTTTT
>TRBJ1-1|NA|few|TRBV20-1
CSDEGSTEAFF
TGCAGTGATGAAGGGAGTACTGAAGCTTTCTTT
>TRBJ1-1|TRBD1|NA|TRBV5-1
CASSPPGQGAEAFF
TGCGCCAGCAGCCCTCCGGGACAGGGGGCTGAAGCTTTCTTT
>TRBJ2-6|NA|NA|TRBV7-6
CASSRRDTLDSGANVLTF
TGTGCCAGCAGCCGCCGGGACACTTTGGACTCTGGGGCCAACGTCCTGACTTTC
>TRBJ1-4|NA|few|TRBV28
CASSSLLQANEKLFF
TGTGCCAGCAGTTCCCTCCTGCAGGCTAATGAAAAACTGTTTTTT
>TRBJ1-2|TRBD1|NA|TRBV29-1
CSVEDRDRYGYTF
TGCAGCGTTGAGGACAGGGACAGATATGGCTACACCTTC
>TRBJ2-5|NA|NA|TRBV5-1
CASSPSKTQYF
TGCGCCAGCAGCCCGTCTAAGACCCAGTACTTC
>TRBJ2-5|TRBD2|NA|TRBV19
CASSMGTRGETQYF
TGTGCCAGTAGTATGGGGACTAGAGGGGAGACCCAGTACTTC
>TRBJ1-2|TRBD1|NA|TRBV2
CASGTGLPPVNYGYTF
TGTGCCAGCGGGACAGGGCTTCCCCCCGTTAACTATGGCTACACCTTC
>TRBJ1-3|TRBD1|few|TRBV4-1
CASSQEDRVAGNTIYF
TGCGCCAGCAGCCAAGAGGACAGGGTGGCCGGAAACACCATATATTTT
>TRBJ2-2|TRBD1|NA|TRBV29-1
CSVDGDSPYTGELFF
TGCAGCGTTGACGGGGACAGTCCTTACACCGGGGAGCTGTTTTTT
>TRBJ1-2|NA|NA|TRBV5-1
CASTPSPTRTNYGYTF
TGCGCCAGCACCCCCTCACCGACACGCACAAACTATGGCTACACCTTC
>TRBJ1-1|NA|NA|TRBV7-8
CASSLRAGGNTEAFF
TGTGCCAGCAGCCTCCGAGCGGGTGGTAACACTGAAGCTTTCTTT
>TRBJ1-5|NA|NA|TRBV16
CASSRIAGYEPQHF
TGTGCCAGCAGCCGGATAGCAGGGTATGAGCCCCAGCATTTT
>TRBJ2-7|TRBD1|NA|TRBV6-5
CASNRDRAGLYEQYF
TGTGCCAGCAACCGGGACAGGGCCGGACTGTACGAGCAGTACTTC
>TRBJ1-4|NA|NA|TRBV5-6
CASSLARDLHEKLFF
TGTGCCAGCAGCTTGGCCAGGGATTTACATGAAAAACTGTTTTTT
>TRBJ1-2|NA|medium-sized|TRBV28
CATVPQEQYGYGYTF
TGTGCCACCGTCCCGCAGGAACAGTATGGCTATGGCTACACCTTC
>TRBJ2-1|NA|NA|TRBV5-6
CASSQIIQSYNEQFF
TGTGCCAGCAGCCAAATAATACAGAGTTACAATGAGCAGTTCTTC
>TRBJ1-5|TRBD1|NA|TRBV7-8
CASKVGGPGTDSNQPQHF
TGTGCCAGCAAGGTCGGGGGCCCAGGGACAGATAGCAATCAGCCCCAGCATTTT
>TRBJ1-4|TRBD1|NA|TRBV5-1
CASSKTGFATNEKLFF
TGCGCCAGCAGCAAGACAGGGTTTGCAACTAATGAAAAACTGTTTTTT
>TRBJ2-7|TRBD1|NA|TRBV23-1
CASSLYYSTGSHEQYF
TGCGCCAGCAGCCTATACTACTCGACAGGGTCTCACGAGCAGTACTTC